A selection of T cell receptor beta chains follows, all from one sample in a study of PD-L1 blockade in urothelial cancer. This table comes from immunoSEQ multiplex PCR, and its TCRdb copy is limited to in-frame clones, with some not included. The data show some 52,000 clones, 70% to 85% seen once. This sample comprised PBMCs, obtained around atezolizumab (anti-PD-L1) treatment. These TCRs come from a man between 65 and 79 years old with urothelial cancer. The CDR3 runs from the conserved cysteine through the conserved F or W. The order of the fields is V gene, clone size, D gene, J gene, CDR3 DNA, CDR3 protein. A D gene is named only where the DNA matches it firmly. Some rows mark clone size as missing; the rest say once, few, many or name a class of expanded clone.

TRBV11-3	-	-	TRBJ2-1	TGTGCCAGCAGCCGCGGTGCCACAGGGACCCCGTATGAGCAGTTCTTC	CASSRGATGTPYEQFF
TRBV4-3	-	-	TRBJ2-2	TGCGCCAGCAGCCGAGGGACACCGAACACCGGGGAGCTGTTTTTT	CASSRGTPNTGELFF
TRBV7-9	-	TRBD1	TRBJ1-2	TGTGCCAGCACGGGACAGGGATATGGCTACACCTTC	CASTGQGYGYTF
TRBV7-9	-	TRBD1	TRBJ2-7	TGTGCCAGCAGCACGACAGGGGGCTACGAGCAGTACTTC	CASSTTGGYEQYF
TRBV5-1	-	TRBD2	TRBJ2-5	TGCGCCAGCAGCTGGACCGGGACTAGCGGTCGACAAGAGACCCAGTACTTC	CASSWTGTSGRQETQYF
TRBV2	-	TRBD2	TRBJ2-2	TGTGCCAGCAAAGACATAGCGGGAGCCACCGGGGAGCTGTTTTTT	CASKDIAGATGELFF
TRBV18	-	-	TRBJ2-6	TGTGCCAGCTCACCACCTCGTGGGGCCAACGTCCTGACTTTC	CASSPPRGANVLTF
TRBV6-1	-	-	TRBJ2-1	TGTGCCAGCAGCTCAGGGGCTTACTCCTACAATGAGCAGTTCTTC	CASSSGAYSYNEQFF
TRBV5-6	-	TRBD1	TRBJ2-7	TGTGCCAGCAGCTTCCCCGGGACAGGGTCCTACGAGCAGTACTTC	CASSFPGTGSYEQYF
TRBV7-9	-	-	TRBJ1-1	TGTGCCAGCAGCTTAAAGGGGGACACTGAAGCTTTCTTT	CASSLKGDTEAFF
TRBV2	-	TRBD1	TRBJ1-1	TGTGCCAGCGAGAAACGGGAGGGGGCCACTGAAGCTTTCTTT	CASEKREGATEAFF
TRBV7-9	few	TRBD1	TRBJ2-7	TGTGCCAGCAGCCCCCAGAGGGGGCGGGTGGTAGGGTCCTACGAGCAGTACTTC	CASSPQRGRVVGSYEQYF
TRBV2	-	-	TRBJ2-7	TGTGCCAGCATGAACAGGGGCCCCGGGGGGCAGTACTTC	CASMNRGPGGQYF
TRBV10-3	-	-	TRBJ2-6	TGTGCCTCTAGTTCTGGGGCCAACGTCCTGACTTTC	CASSSGANVLTF
TRBV27	once	-	TRBJ1-5	TGTGCCAGCAGTTCCCCAAATCAGCCCCAGCATTTT	CASSSPNQPQHF
TRBV10-1	once	-	TRBJ2-7	TGCGCCAGCAGTGAGTCGGGAGTTTACGAGCAGTACTTC	CASSESGVYEQYF
TRBV29-1	few	TRBD1	TRBJ1-5	TGCAGCGTGGTACAGGGGGCTGCGGGCAATCAGCCCCAGCATTTT	CSVVQGAAGNQPQHF
TRBV19	-	-	TRBJ1-2	TGTGCCAGTAGTATGGAGAGTAGGGGGTATGGCTACACCTTC	CASSMESRGYGYTF
TRBV14	-	-	TRBJ1-1	TGTGCCAGCAGCCAACAGAAGAACACTGAAGCTTTCTTT	CASSQQKNTEAFF
TRBV5-8	-	-	TRBJ2-3	TGTGCCAGCAGCTTGGCCGGGGTAACAGATACGCAGTATTTT	CASSLAGVTDTQYF